The clone carrying this T cell receptor beta chain is classed as medium-sized by frequency. This record belongs to a study of T cell clusters in autoimmune cytopenias. TRB amplification used 250 ng of peripheral blood genomic DNA. This CDR3 region has 15 residues. TRB was amplified by touch-down multiplex PCR, primer pools A and B combined. TCRdb re-called the multiplex PCR reads; one entry per CDR3 protein, DNA not given. The repertoire table contains roughly 3,300 distinct CDR3 sequences. These sequences were also reported in another study, on T cell repertoires in aging, cancer and after chemotherapy. From that report: In each cancer cohort, median generation probability increased across chemotherapy, suggesting thymic output rebounded.

The sequence came from a human donor in good health. Sequencing input: peripheral blood. This rearrangement joins TRBV12-3 or TRBV12-4 to TRBJ2-1; lacking DNA, the TRBD1 call made by TCRdb goes unchecked. This chain's CDR3 is CASSAGGVLYNEQFF.